Given below is one T cell receptor (beta chain) in context. This specimen belongs to a study of T cell changes during pregnancy in multiple sclerosis. This table comes from immunoSEQ multiplex PCR, and its TCRdb copy is limited to in-frame clones, with some not included. The sample contains tens of thousands of clones, approximately 95% of which appear only once. Germline V gene data show CDR1 as LNHDA and CDR2 as SQIVND (reference sequence). V shed 0 bases and J shed 0 bases, with 11 bases lying between them. This CDR3 is built from 16 residues. This receptor was taken from a female donor in good health, enrolled as a control in a pregnancy study. Specimen: peripheral blood, collected after pregnancy. This chain uses TRBV19 with TRBJ1-1; possible D gene TRBD1, 5 bases. The CDR3 loop reads CASSIDLGAMNTEAFF. Written as DNA, the CDR3 is TGTGCCAGTAGTATAGATCTTGGGGCCATGAACACTGAAGCTTTCTTT. Filled out from reference TRBV19 and TRBJ1-1, the complete variable domain reads DGGITQSPKYLFRKEGQNVTLSCEQNLNHDAMYWYRQDPGQGLRLIYYSQIVNDFQKGDIAEGYSVSREKKESFPLTVTSAQKNPTAFYLCASSIDLGAMNTEAFFGQGTRLTVV.